These T cell receptor beta chains were read from a single sample in a study of blood T cell repertoires in COVID-19. The data were produced by immunoSEQ multiplex PCR, yet TCRdb's version contains in-frame clones alone and is incomplete. The sample gives 310,000 or so clones, 87% of which show up once; roughly 6.3% is in the top ten. Sequenced material: PBMCs or T cells enriched from blood (not recorded which). These receptors were taken from a woman between 40 and 55 years old who had recovered from COVID-19. CDR3s leave out the opening cysteine and the closing phenylalanine or tryptophan. The order of the fields is D gene, J gene, V gene, CDR3 protein. The D gene is left open where the match is weak.

>TRBD1|TRBJ1-6|TRBV28
ASSSSGTAPLGSPLH
>TRBD2|TRBJ2-1|TRBV10-2
ASRPGLAGRNEQF
>TRBD2|TRBJ2-1|TRBV28
ASSASGRPNNEQF
>TRBD1|TRBJ2-7|TRBV9
ASSGQGAYEQY
>TRBD1|TRBJ1-1|TRBV30
AWNAPPSTGEAF
>TRBD1|TRBJ2-5|TRBV18
ASSPRQGKGETQY
>TRBD2|TRBJ2-5|TRBV7-3
ASSLGGRRGETQY
>NA|TRBJ2-3|TRBV12-3/TRBV12-4
ASSTSGTDTQY
>NA|TRBJ1-2|TRBV11-2
ASSPSYGYT
>TRBD1|TRBJ2-3|TRBV7-2
ASSPRQGMADTQY
>TRBD2|TRBJ2-5|TRBV14
ASSYRLLAGKGTQY
>NA|TRBJ2-5|TRBV19
ASSALQGDQY
>TRBD2|TRBJ2-3|TRBV24-1
ATSDFLAGGLNTQY
>NA|TRBJ2-6|TRBV28
ASSFAGANVLT
>TRBD1|TRBJ1-1|TRBV7-2
ASSLTGVLGTEAF
>NA|TRBJ2-1|TRBV29-1
SAPLAPYYNEQF
>NA|TRBJ1-1|TRBV29-1
SALFRVNTEAF
>TRBD1|TRBJ1-6|TRBV6-5
ASSSQGLHNSPLH
>NA|TRBJ1-1|TRBV2
ASSTWARYTEAF
>NA|TRBJ1-6|TRBV28
ASSLGLGVVNSPLH
>NA|TRBJ2-1|TRBV6-5
ASRTGTNYNEQF
>TRBD1|TRBJ1-3|TRBV4-3
ASSQDPGQGGTIY
>NA|TRBJ2-7|TRBV5-6
ASLTTPDCDYEQY
>NA|TRBJ1-1|TRBV4-3
ASREQWGEQYEAF
>NA|TRBJ1-1|TRBV3-1/TRBV3-2
ASSQDSGNTEAF
>NA|TRBJ2-2|TRBV9
ASSEGGRELF
>TRBD1|TRBJ1-1|TRBV9
ASSPSDRVQGEAF
>TRBD2|TRBJ2-5|TRBV5-1
ASSLGLGSAGVGGTQY
>TRBD2|TRBJ2-1|TRBV7-3
ASSSFLAERYNEQF
>NA|TRBJ1-2|TRBV12-3/TRBV12-4
ASSSAGNYGYT
>TRBD1|TRBJ1-2|TRBV28
ASSLGGQGARGYT
>TRBD1|TRBJ2-1|TRBV5-4
ASSLPTGTGRDNEQF
>TRBD2|TRBJ2-7|TRBV30
AWSSGALEQY
>NA|TRBJ2-1|TRBV29-1
SVALDGNNEQF
>TRBD2|TRBJ2-1|TRBV11-3
ASSRKAGAPYNEQF
>NA|TRBJ2-7|TRBV28
ASSLVAFNEQY
>NA|TRBJ2-7|TRBV15
ATSRAGRGSSEQY
>NA|TRBJ2-1|TRBV18
ASSPPIRGGNEQF
>TRBD2|TRBJ2-1|TRBV28
ASTSGYNEQF
>NA|TRBJ2-7|TRBV28
ASSLRVPYEQY
>NA|TRBJ2-5|TRBV7-2
ASSPGRGETQY
>TRBD2|TRBJ2-1|TRBV6-2/TRBV6-3
ASRPSGKSYNEQF
>TRBD2|TRBJ2-7|TRBV7-8
ASSFSGSATEQY
>NA|TRBJ1-4|TRBV28
ASSSIGVDEKLF
>TRBD2|TRBJ2-1|TRBV5-8
ASTKLAGEYNEQF